Sequencing of this T cell receptor (beta chain) was carried out in a study of OX40 agonist ivuxolimab in advanced cancers. The CDR3 extends over 16 amino acids. Unmatched junction bases numbered 3, after V lost 1 base and J lost 2 bases. Germline V CDR1 and CDR2: LGHNA, YSLEER. Blood specimens came from baseline, cycle 4 day 1, and cycle 7 day 1. Generated by immunoSEQ multiplex PCR, the TCRdb table keeps only in-frame clones and is missing some. The sample lists about 99,000 clones, 94% occurring once. The chain has TRBV4-3 and TRBJ2-2; 8 bases align to TRBD1. The TCR comes from an adult with an advanced solid tumor such as melanoma, head and neck, liver or kidney cancer. Sequencing used CD4+ or CD8+ T cells sorted from blood, obtained in a trial of the OX40 agonist ivuxolimab. The CDR3 reads CASSQVQGGNTGELFF. Written as DNA, the CDR3 is TGCGCCAGCAGCCAAGTACAGGGGGGAAACACCGGGGAGCTGTTTTTT.